Each of the 22 T cell receptor beta chains below was sequenced from the same sample in a study of T-cell reconstitution after alpha-beta-depleted transplantation in children. Preparation of the TCRbeta library used unique molecular identifiers. TCRdb fed the PCR reads into MiXCR, producing one record per CDR3 protein. The sample carries approximately 520,000 distinct CDR3 sequences, approximately 29% recorded once. The material sequenced was PBMCs from the stem cell graft donor, taken from the stem cell graft. The receptor set was obtained from a human donor who donated a stem cell graft to a child with aplastic anemia.

This clonotype has just a few counts. The chain uses TRBV20-1 and TRBJ2-7; TRBD1 agrees at 12 bases. The germline V gene encodes CDR1 DFQATT and CDR2 SNEGSKA (reference sequence). With V trimmed by 6 bases and J by 0 bases, 9 bases remained unmatched. The CDR3 sequence is 16 residues long. CDR3 sequence: CSAAGTGGASSYEQYF. CDR3 nucleotides: TGCAGTGCCGCCGGGACAGGGGGCGCGAGCTCCTACGAGCAGTACTTC.

V gene TRBV15 combines with J gene TRBJ2-1, with D perhaps matching TRBD1 or TRBD2 (5 bases each). Germline lookup yields CDR1 LNHNV and CDR2 YYDKDF (reference sequence). The CDR3 is 17 residues long. V was clipped by 6 bases and J by 3 bases, with 21 bases between them. The CDR3 loop is CATSQRPGAGFYNEQFF. CDR3 coding DNA: TGTGCCACCAGTCAGCGCCCCGGGGCGGGCTTCTACAATGAGCAGTTCTTC. The full variable domain, rest sourced from reference TRBV15 and TRBJ2-1, is DAMVIQNPRYQVTQFGKPVTLSCSQTLNHNVMYWYQQKSSQAPKLLFHYYDKDFNNEADTPDNFQSRRPNTSFCFLDIRSPGLGDTAMYLCATSQRPGAGFYNEQFFGPGTRLTVL.

The chain combines TRBV12-3 or TRBV12-4 with TRBJ1-2, with D tentatively TRBD1 (5 bases). The length of the CDR3 is 14 residues. V was trimmed by 2 bases and J by 3 bases, leaving 10 bases between them. Here the CDR3 reads CASSLWGDDYGYTF. DNA of the CDR3: TGTGCCAGCAGTTTATGGGGGGATGACTATGGCTACACCTTC.

The genes are TRBV20-1 and TRBJ2-1; 9 bases agree with TRBD2. From germline, CDR1 is DFQATT and CDR2 SNEGSKA (reference sequence). The CDR3 contains 16 residues. With V trimmed by 3 bases and J by 2 bases, 8 bases remained unmatched. In nucleotides, the CDR3 is TGCAGTGCTAGGGATCTAGCGGGACTAACCTACAATGAGCAGTTCTTC. It translates to CSARDLAGLTYNEQFF.

The sample holds many counts of this clonotype. The chain carries TRBV29-1 and TRBJ2-5; 11 bases map to TRBD2. This CDR3 comprises 14 residues. V gave up 7 bases and J gave up 5 bases; unmatched junction bases: 9. Germline CDR1 reads SQVTM; CDR2 reads ANQGSEA. The CDR3 DNA reads TGCAGCGCTGACCCTAGACTAGCGGGGGAGACCCAGTACTTC. This encodes CSADPRLAGETQYF.

This clonotype has more than one count but fewer than ten. This chain uses TRBV12-3 or TRBV12-4 with TRBJ2-1; 8 bases agree with TRBD2. The CDR3 spans 15 residues. The V and J ends lost 4 bases and 2 bases, in that order; junction bases with no gene match: 4. CDR3 in amino acids: CASSSREGTYNEQFF. The CDR3 bases are TGTGCCAGCAGTTCACGGGAGGGCACCTACAATGAGCAGTTCTTC.

The chain recombines TRBV18 with TRBJ1-5; D ambiguous. With 1 base removed from V and 5 bases from J, the gap between germline ends came to 6 bases. In germline, CDR1 is KGHSH, CDR2 LQKENI. The CDR3 totals 13 residues. The CDR3 is CASSPHTDQPQHF. The CDR3 bases are TGTGCCAGCTCACCACATACAGATCAGCCCCAGCATTTT.

The chain carries TRBV12-3 or TRBV12-4 and TRBJ1-5; D is undetermined. Trimming left V 1 base short and J 5 bases short, with 9 bases between. The CDR3 covers 14 residues. The CDR3 loop is CASSLGFYDQPQHF. In nucleotides, the CDR3 is TGTGCCAGCAGTTTAGGATTTTACGATCAGCCCCAGCATTTT.

The rearrangement uses TRBV20-1 and TRBJ1-1; no definite D call. Between the trimmed V and J ends, which lost 1 base and 2 bases, there was a span of 11 bases. The CDR3 covers 14 residues. The V gene's germline CDR1 is DFQATT and CDR2 SNEGSKA (reference sequence). The CDR3 DNA is TGCAGTGCTAGAGCGATCGGCCTCAACACTGAAGCTTTCTTT. Its translation is CSARAIGLNTEAFF.

This clonotype was detected only a few times. The chain recombines TRBV20-1 with TRBJ2-2; D remains ambiguous. V shed 5 bases and J shed 0 bases, with 10 bases lying between them. The germline V gene has CDR1 DFQATT and CDR2 SNEGSKA (reference sequence). This CDR3 is 14 amino acids long. This chain's CDR3 is CSALGPSNTGELFF. In DNA form, the CDR3 reads TGCAGTGCTCTCGGGCCCTCGAACACCGGGGAGCTGTTTTTT.

J is TRBJ2-7 and V is TRBV7-9, with 11 bases identical to TRBD2. Germline lookup yields CDR1 SEHNR and CDR2 FQNEAQ (reference sequence). This CDR3 is 14 amino acids long. Trimming cost V 5 bases and J 2 bases; bases outside gene matches: 2. The CDR3 coding sequence is TGTGCCAGCAGCACTAGCGGGAGTGCCTACGAGCAGTACTTC. Its translation is CASSTSGSAYEQYF. Filled out from reference TRBV7-9 and TRBJ2-7, the complete variable domain reads DTGVSQNPRHKITKRGQNVTFRCDPISEHNRLYWYRQTLGQGPEFLTYFQNEAQLEKSRLLSDRFSAERPKGSFSTLEIQRTEQGDSAMYLCASSTSGSAYEQYFGPGTRLTVT.

J is TRBJ1-6 and V is TRBV6-5; 10 nucleotides match TRBD1. CDR1 and CDR2 (germline): MNHEY, SVGAGI. The CDR3 has 18 residues. The J segment lost 9 bases and the V segment lost 4 bases, leaving 15 bases of the junction unmatched. As DNA, the CDR3 is TGTGCCAGCAGTTTAGCGGGACAGGGGACCTGGGGGGGTTCACCCCTCCACTTT. It yields the protein CASSLAGQGTWGGSPLHF.

This clonotype has just a few counts. This chain uses TRBV12-3 or TRBV12-4 with TRBJ1-4, with 10 bases that match TRBD1. There are 14 residues in the CDR3. V lost 6 bases, J lost 8 bases, and 6 bases stayed unmatched. CDR3 region: CASRTTGGYEKLFF. In nucleotides, the CDR3 is TGTGCCAGCAGGACGACAGGGGGCTACGAAAAACTGTTTTTT.

This clonotype came up many times. The chain is built from TRBV6-5 and TRBJ2-6; TRBD1 agrees at 8 bases. The CDR3 sequence is 17 residues long. Unmatched junction bases numbered 8, after V lost 4 bases and J lost 3 bases. Germline lookup yields CDR1 MNHEY and CDR2 SVGAGI. For the CDR3, the DNA is TGTGCCAGCAGTTTCCTTCAGGGGGCGCGTGGGGCCAACGTCCTGACTTTC. Amino acids: CASSFLQGARGANVLTF.

Of note for this clonotype: The DNA is omitted, as the CDR3 cannot be located on it reliably, and the CDR3 follows TCRdb's listing. V and J are TRBV7-5 and TRBJ2-2; whether TRBD1, the table's D call, matches the DNA was not checked. TRBV7-5 has pseudogene status. The CDR3 is 19 residues long, counting both termini. The CDR3 sequence: CISVSEARTGVSNTGELFF.

The chain carries TRBV7-2 and TRBJ2-1, with D uncertain. The CDR3 runs to 17 residues. V was clipped by 1 base and J by 4 bases, with 17 bases between them. CDR1 SGHTA and CDR2 FQGNSA come from the germline V gene. CDR3 protein: CASSLGGADENYNEQFF. The DNA of the CDR3 is TGTGCCAGCAGCTTAGGAGGAGCCGACGAAAATTACAATGAGCAGTTCTTC.

This sequence joins TRBV19 and TRBJ1-6, with D unclear. CDR1 is LNHDA and CDR2 is SQIVND in the germline V gene (reference sequence). The CDR3 covers 11 residues. V was pared by 4 bases and J by 14 bases, with 9 bases between. The CDR3 nucleotides are TGTGCCAGTAGTACCGAGGGATCCCTCCACTTT. Amino acids: CASSTEGSLHF.

The chain couples TRBV6-1 to TRBJ2-7; tentatively, D is TRBD1 or TRBD2 (7 bases each). V gave up 6 bases and J gave up 6 bases, with 21 bases separating them. Germline CDR1 is MNHNS and CDR2 is SASEGT. This CDR3 is 15 amino acids long. The CDR3 region is CASRPDREGFGEQYV. DNA for the CDR3: TGTGCCAGCAGACCAGACAGGGAGGGCTTCGGCGAGCAGTACGTC.

This chain connects TRBV29-1 to TRBJ2-5; D gene uncertain. Trimming took off 5 bases at V and 4 bases at J, with 14 bases between the two ends. Germline V lookup: CDR1 SQVTM, CDR2 ANQGSEA. The CDR3 is made up of 13 amino acids. The CDR3 spells CSVKSEVLETQYF. The CDR3 DNA follows: TGCAGCGTTAAGTCAGAGGTCCTAGAGACCCAGTACTTC.

The rearrangement links TRBV12-3 or TRBV12-4 to TRBJ2-2; D is ambiguous. V lost 5 bases and J lost 5, with 12 bases in between. CDR3 length: 14 residues. In DNA form, the CDR3 reads TGTGCCAGCAGTAACCCGTGGGTGACCGGGGAGCTGTTTTTT. It yields the protein CASSNPWVTGELFF.

Worth noting for this clonotype: This sequence may be a read error, since a much larger clone differs from it by one base. This chain joins TRBV7-2 and TRBJ2-5; no firm D call. This CDR3 contains 11 residues. V was trimmed by 2 bases and J by 5 bases, leaving 3 bases between them. The germline gives CDR1 SGHTA, CDR2 FQGNSA. The CDR3 loop is CASSLYETQYF. The DNA of the CDR3 is TGTGCCAGCAGCTTATATGAGACCCAGTACTTC.

This clonotype was seen a handful of times. The chain combines TRBV5-5 with TRBJ2-1; TRBD2 matches at 9 bases. CDR1 SGHKS and CDR2 YYEKEE come from the germline V gene (reference sequence). The CDR3 runs 16 residues. Trimming took 3 bases from V and 4 from J; bases not matched to a gene: 8. The CDR3 DNA reads TGTGCCAGCAGCTCCCTAGCGGGAACCGCTTACAATGAGCAGTTCTTC. Its protein is CASSSLAGTAYNEQFF.